These 15 T cell receptor beta chains were sequenced from one sample in a study of blood T cell repertoires in COVID-19 (dated by TCRdb to about 2020). The method was the immunoSEQ multiplex PCR assay. Held by TCRdb, this immuneACCESS table contains in-frame sequences only and omits some clones. Under half of the omission traces to an unresolved V gene where checked; the cause of the rest is unknown. This sample lists about 270,000 clones; under 90% were detected once. Jointly, the top ten make up just under 3% of the sample. The sequenced sample consisted of peripheral blood. These receptors originate from a woman aged 55 to 70 with active or convalescent COVID-19.

This clone was observed once. J is TRBJ1-1 and V is TRBV12-3 or TRBV12-4; maybe TRBD1 (5 bases). Deletions cut 11 bases from V and 1 base from J, with 11 bases between. The CDR3 is made up of 12 amino acids. This CDR3 is CALSGGNTEAFF. CDR3 coding DNA: TGTGCCCTCTCGGGGGGGAACACTGAAGCTTTCTTT.

This clone appeared once. The chain employs TRBV2 and TRBJ1-2; D is ambiguous. Trimming removed 7 bases from V and 7 bases from J, with 25 bases in between. There are 16 residues in the CDR3. Per the germline V gene, CDR1 is SNHLY and CDR2 is FYNNEI. The CDR3 DNA is TGTGCCAGCAACCTCGAAAACGAAATTGTATCGAGTGGCTACACCTTC. Translation gives CASNLENEIVSSGYTF.

The V call is TRBV5-8, the J call TRBJ2-3; D not resolved. The CDR3 runs to 14 residues. V shed 7 bases and J shed 6 bases, with 18 bases lying between them. In germline, CDR1 is SGHTS, CDR2 YDEGEE. The CDR3 region is CASLVETDLDTQYF. CDR3 DNA: TGTGCCAGCCTAGTGGAGACGGATTTGGATACGCAGTATTTT.

The chain joins TRBV28 to TRBJ2-3, with 8 positions matching TRBD2. After removal of 10 bases from V and 3 bases from J, the junction contained 6 bases not matched to a gene. Germline V gene sequence: CDR1 MDHEN, CDR2 SYDVKM. The CDR3 is 13 residues long. The CDR3 region is CATSGGGTDTQYF. The CDR3 nucleotides are TGTGCCACCTCTGGCGGGGGGACAGATACGCAGTATTTT.

The chain is built from TRBV2 and TRBJ1-2; TRBD1 is a possible D gene (6 bases). The CDR3 runs to 13 residues. Trimming pared 6 bases from V and 8 bases from J, leaving 16 bases between. CDR1 SNHLY and CDR2 FYNNEI come from the germline V gene. The CDR3 loop is CASRPGVLGGYTF. The CDR3 DNA reads TGTGCCAGCAGGCCAGGGGTCCTGGGAGGCTACACCTTC.

This clone has a handful of counts. In DNA, the CDR3 is TGTGCCAGCAGCTTGGGGGACTTTTACACCGGGGAGCTGTTTTTT. This codes for CASSLGDFYTGELFF. The chain combines TRBV5-6 with TRBJ2-2; D is possibly TRBD2 (6 bases). The CDR3 extends over 15 amino acids. The ends were cut back, 0 bases at V and 3 bases at J, with 9 bases in the middle. Per germline, CDR1 SGHDT and CDR2 YYEEEE.

The chain uses TRBV27 and TRBJ2-1, with TRBD2 matching over 8 bases. CDR3 length: 13 residues. V lost 5 bases, J lost 7 bases, and 4 bases stayed unmatched. Germline V gene sequence: CDR1 MNHEY, CDR2 SMNVEV (reference sequence). CDR3: CASSHRLANEQFF. The CDR3 bases are TGTGCCAGCAGTCACCGACTAGCGAATGAGCAGTTCTTC.

This chain joins TRBV5-1 and TRBJ2-2; possibly TRBD1 for D (6 bases). Trimming pared 1 base from V and 3 bases from J, leaving 16 bases between. Germline V lookup: CDR1 SGHRS, CDR2 YFSETQ. This CDR3 region has 17 residues. CDR3 nucleotide sequence: TGCGCCAGCAGCTTGCAGGCTCGGCAGGGGCACACCGGGGAGCTGTTTTTT. Amino acids: CASSLQARQGHTGELFF.

This clone was picked up one time. The chain combines TRBV5-1 with TRBJ2-5; 7 bases are shared with TRBD1. Per germline, CDR1 SGHRS and CDR2 YFSETQ. The junction had 11 bases not matched to a gene; V was cut back by 4 bases and J by 2 bases. CDR3 size: 16 residues. Written as DNA, the CDR3 is TGCGCCAGCAGCGCGAACCGCCGGGACAGTCAAGAGACCCAGTACTTC. Translated, it gives CASSANRRDSQETQYF.

The chain joins TRBV7-9 to TRBJ1-5; 8 bases agree with TRBD1. The CDR3 spans 13 residues. V shed 5 bases and J 7 bases; nucleotides not matched to a gene: 4. CDR1 and CDR2 (germline): SEHNR, FQNEAQ (reference sequence). The CDR3 coding sequence is TGTGCCAGCAGCCCAACAGGGGGACAGCCCCAGCATTTT. This codes for CASSPTGGQPQHF.

The chain joins TRBV19 to TRBJ1-2; 8 nucleotides line up with TRBD1. The CDR3 consists of 16 residues. With 1 base clipped from V and 1 base from J, the junction kept 5 bases outside the gene matches. Germline loops: CDR1 LNHDA, CDR2 SQIVND (reference sequence). Here the CDR3 DNA reads TGTGCCAGTAGTATAGCCCGAGGACAGGGTAACTATGGCTACACCTTC. Protein product: CASSIARGQGNYGYTF.

This chain links TRBV5-6 with TRBJ2-1; D unresolved. This CDR3 is built from 12 residues. Germline V gives CDR1 SGHDT, CDR2 YYEEEE. V lost 3 bases, J lost 6 bases, and 7 bases lay in between. In DNA, the CDR3 is TGTGCCAGCAGCTACCCTACCAATGAGCAGTTCTTC. This codes for CASSYPTNEQFF.

This sequence joins TRBV19 and TRBJ2-3; D is possibly TRBD2 (6 bases). Trimming pared 1 base from V and 9 bases from J, leaving 8 bases between. The CDR3 has 12 amino acids. Germline values: CDR1 LNHDA, CDR2 SQIVND (reference sequence). CDR3 region: CASSIVEGTQYF. The CDR3 DNA follows: TGTGCCAGTAGTATAGTGGAGGGGACGCAGTATTTT.

This sequence joins TRBV5-1 and TRBJ1-4; 10 bases line up with TRBD1. The germline V gene has CDR1 SGHRS and CDR2 YFSETQ. V was clipped by 1 base and J by 7 bases; unmatched bases: 4. This CDR3 spans 15 amino acids. CDR3 sequence (DNA): TGCGCCAGCAGCTTGCTCGGACAGGGGGGTGAAAAACTGTTTTTT. Translated, it gives CASSLLGQGGEKLFF.

V gene TRBV3-1 (or the pseudogene TRBV3-2) combines with J gene TRBJ2-3, with a tentative D call TRBD1 (8 bases). The CDR3 loop spans 14 amino acids. Germline assignment: CDR1 LGHDT and CDR2 YNNKEL (reference sequence). The ends were cut back, 3 bases at V and 5 bases at J, with 12 bases in the middle. The CDR3 bases are TGTGCCAGCAGCCATACAGGGGGGGGAGATACGCAGTATTTT. Translated, it gives CASSHTGGGDTQYF.